The 14 T cell receptor beta chains below all came from one sample that was sequenced in a study of T cells in Graves' hyperthyroidism and ophthalmopathy. Regions amplified from RNA transcripts were the TCR beta CDR3 regions. Researchers ran a first-round RT-PCR on the TCR CDR3 using the HTBI primer set. TCRdb re-analysed the multiplex PCR reads in MiXCR, keeping a single row per CDR3 protein. The sample yields under 300,000 distinct CDR3 sequences, around 22% seen once. Source material: blood. The receptors shown here come from a man aged 25-40 years with Graves' ophthalmopathy.

This clonotype was observed many times. The V and J genes are TRBV6-6 and TRBJ2-7; 7 bases line up with TRBD2. The CDR3 loop spans 15 amino acids. The V and J ends lost 2 bases and 2 bases, in that order; junction bases with no gene match: 6. Per the germline V gene, CDR1 is MNHNY and CDR2 is SVGAGI (reference sequence). In DNA, the CDR3 is TGTGCCAGCAGTTACGTTAGCGGGCCGACCTACGAGCAGTACTTC. Translating it yields CASSYVSGPTYEQYF.

This clonotype was observed many times. V gene TRBV28 combines with J gene TRBJ2-5; TRBD2 aligns across 12 bases. Germline assignment: CDR1 MDHEN and CDR2 SYDVKM. This CDR3 comprises 16 residues. V lost 3 bases, J lost 2 bases, and 4 bases stayed unmatched. CDR3 in amino acids: CASSFPLAGGQETQYF. DNA of the CDR3: TGTGCCAGCAGTTTCCCCCTAGCGGGAGGGCAAGAGACCCAGTACTTC.

This clonotype has only one observation. The rearrangement uses TRBV5-4 and TRBJ2-1, with D perhaps matching TRBD2 (7 bases). The CDR3 extends over 15 amino acids. V shed 4 bases and J shed 8 bases, with 19 bases lying between them. The germline V gene encodes CDR1 SGHNT and CDR2 YYREEE (reference sequence). The CDR3 DNA reads as TGTGCCAGCAGCGACCGGGGCCTAGGGGGGGATGAGCAGTTCTTC. It yields the protein CASSDRGLGGDEQFF.

On this clonotype: A read error may produce the germline difference seen at one junction end. This chain links TRBV24-1 with TRBJ2-7; D may be TRBD2 (6 bases). This CDR3 contains 15 residues. Germline V gene lookup returns CDR1 KGHDR and CDR2 SFDVKD. CDR3 nucleotides: TGTGCCACCAGTGACCCCGGGACTTCTACTTACGGGCAGTACTTC. Amino acids: CATSDPGTSTYGQYF.

This rearrangement joins TRBV2 to TRBJ1-1; D is uncertain. CDR3 length: 12 amino acids. Germline V gene lookup returns CDR1 SNHLY and CDR2 FYNNEI. With 11 bases removed from V and 0 bases from J, the gap between germline ends came to 10 bases. CDR3 sequence reads: CAGGSLNTEAFF. The CDR3, as DNA: TGTGCCGGAGGCTCACTGAACACTGAAGCTTTCTTT.

This clonotype was picked up many times. CDR3 sequence: CASSAGIDTQYF. In nucleotides, the CDR3 is TGTGCCAGTAGTGCAGGGATAGATACGCAGTATTTT. The V call is TRBV19, the J call TRBJ2-3; TRBD1 might be the D (5 bases). V lost 5 bases and J 5 bases, leaving 8 bases between the germline ends. The CDR3 is 12 residues long. Germline assignment: CDR1 LNHDA and CDR2 SQIVND (reference sequence).

Concerning this clonotype: A junction end diverges from the germline sequence, so it may reflect a read error. The rearrangement uses TRBV30 and TRBJ1-3, with D uncertain. CDR3 length: 13 amino acids. Looked up from germline, CDR1 is GTSNPN and CDR2 is SVGIG (reference sequence). The CDR3 reads CAWSRPSGNTIYF. The CDR3 nucleotides are TGTGCCTGGAGTCGTCCATCTGGGAACACCATATATTTT.

The J gene is TRBJ2-1, the V gene TRBV18; the D gene could be TRBD1 or TRBD2 (6 bases each). Germline assignment: CDR1 KGHSH and CDR2 LQKENI. The CDR3 runs 13 residues. V was clipped by 2 bases and J by 9 bases, with 11 bases between them. Written as DNA, the CDR3 is TGTGCCAGCTCACCATCACAGGGAGGTGAGCAGTTCTTC. This encodes CASSPSQGGEQFF.

The chain combines TRBV2 with TRBJ2-7; D is perhaps TRBD2 (5 bases). CDR1 and CDR2 from the germline V gene are SNHLY and FYNNEI. Trimming took off 4 bases at V and 0 bases at J, with 10 bases between the two ends. The CDR3 is 14 residues long. The CDR3 sequence is CASSAGSSSYEQYF. Here the CDR3 DNA reads TGTGCCAGCAGTGCGGGGTCCAGCTCCTACGAGCAGTACTTC.

This clonotype occurred many times. The chain links TRBV5-1 to TRBJ2-4; D not resolved. CDR3 length: 15 amino acids. Germline CDR1 reads SGHRS; CDR2 reads YFSETQ. V was clipped by 0 bases and J by 0 bases, with 7 bases between them. In nucleotides, the CDR3 is TGCGCCAGCAGCTTGGCGGCAGAAGCCAAAAACATTCAGTACTTC. Amino acid sequence: CASSLAAEAKNIQYF. Based on the CDR3 plus reference TRBV5-1 and TRBJ2-4, the full variable domain is KAGVTQTPRYLIKTRGQQVTLSCSPISGHRSVSWYQQTPGQGLQFLFEYFSETQRNKGNFPGRFSGRQFSNSRSEMNVSTLELGDSALYLCASSLAAEAKNIQYFGAGTRLSVL.

The chain joins TRBV11-2 to TRBJ2-1, with TRBD2 matching over 9 bases. The CDR3 is 13 amino acids. The junction had 5 bases not matched to a gene; V was cut back by 9 bases and J by 5 bases. Per the germline V gene, CDR1 is SGHAT and CDR2 is FQNNGV. CDR3: CASSRLADNEQFF. In DNA, the CDR3 is TGTGCCAGTTCAAGACTAGCGGACAATGAGCAGTTCTTC.

There are a few counts of this clonotype. This rearrangement joins TRBV6-1 to TRBJ1-6, with TRBD1 matching over 8 bases. The CDR3 spans 14 residues. After removal of 3 bases from V and 9 bases from J, the junction contained 4 bases not matched to a gene. Germline V gene data show CDR1 as MNHNS and CDR2 as SASEGT. The CDR3 region is CASSDGQGGSPLHF. The CDR3, as DNA: TGTGCCAGCAGTGACGGACAGGGAGGTTCACCCCTCCACTTT.

The chain has TRBV9 and TRBJ2-3; no clear D. V lost 2 bases to trimming and J lost 3 bases, with 13 bases between them. This CDR3 is 15 amino acids long. Per germline, CDR1 SGDLS and CDR2 YYNGEE. CDR3 amino acids: CASSVGLTQTDTQYF. The DNA for the CDR3 is TGTGCCAGCAGCGTTGGGTTAACCCAGACAGATACGCAGTATTTT.

In this sample, this clonotype turned up many times. The genes are TRBV11-2 and TRBJ2-1, with 7 nucleotides matching TRBD2. The V gene's germline CDR1 is SGHAT and CDR2 FQNNGV. The CDR3 has 16 amino acids. J gave up 7 bases and V 6 bases, and 15 bases lay outside the gene matches. CDR3 residues: CASSQSRDGGRNEQFF. The CDR3 DNA reads TGTGCCAGCAGTCAGAGCCGGGACGGGGGGAGGAATGAGCAGTTCTTC.